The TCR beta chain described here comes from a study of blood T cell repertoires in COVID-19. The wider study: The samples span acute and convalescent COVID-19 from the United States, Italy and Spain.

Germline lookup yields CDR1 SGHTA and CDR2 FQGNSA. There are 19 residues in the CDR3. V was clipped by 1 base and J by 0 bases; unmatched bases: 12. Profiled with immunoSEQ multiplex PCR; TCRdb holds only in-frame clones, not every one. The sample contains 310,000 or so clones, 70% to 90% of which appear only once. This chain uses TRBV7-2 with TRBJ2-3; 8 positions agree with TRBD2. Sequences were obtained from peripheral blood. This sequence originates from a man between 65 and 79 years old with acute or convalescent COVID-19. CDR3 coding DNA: TGTGCCAGCAGCTTAGTCGTGGCTAGCGGGCAGTCTAGCACAGATACGCAGTATTTT. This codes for CASSLVVASGQSSTDTQYF.